These 16 T cell receptor beta chains were sequenced from one sample in a study of spatial heterogeneity in lung cancer. TCRdb passed the 5' RACE reads through MiXCR, listing each CDR3 protein once. The sample includes approximately 40,000 distinct CDR3 sequences, around 7.2% of them seen just once. Described time point: sample taken at primary tumor resection. Sequencing used PBMCs, obtained at surgery. These receptors were taken from a male donor with early-stage non-small cell lung cancer.

This clonotype was counted at least ten times. V and J are TRBV13 and TRBJ2-2; the D gene is possibly TRBD1 (5 bases). The CDR3 is 14 residues long. In germline, CDR1 is PRHDT, CDR2 FYEKMQ (reference sequence). The ends were cut back, 5 bases at V and 6 bases at J, with 13 bases in the middle. CDR3 region: CASSPRIGAGELFF. The CDR3 DNA reads TGTGCCAGCAGCCCACGAATAGGGGCCGGGGAGCTGTTTTTT.

This clonotype was observed at least ten times. The chain uses TRBV24-1 and TRBJ2-2, with D possibly being TRBD1 or TRBD2 (5 bases each). This CDR3 comprises 18 residues. CDR1 and CDR2 (germline): KGHDR, SFDVKD. Trimming shortened V by 2 bases and J by 2 bases, and 17 bases separated the two germline ends. CDR3 DNA: TGTGCCACCAGTGATTCCACCCGGGGCCATTTTAACACCGGGGAGCTGTTTTTT. Residues: CATSDSTRGHFNTGELFF.

This clonotype was recorded at least ten times. The chain joins TRBV12-3 or TRBV12-4 to TRBJ1-5, with no clear D. The V and J ends lost 6 bases and 7 bases respectively, with 19 bases between them. CDR3 size: 15 residues. The CDR3 DNA follows: TGTGCCAGCAGCCCAGGAGGGAATCATCGCCAGCCCCAGCATTTT. It encodes CASSPGGNHRQPQHF.

The genes are TRBV2 and TRBJ2-3; D is unclear. V was shortened by 5 bases and J by 1 base, with 10 bases between the two germline ends. This CDR3 contains 14 residues. The germline gives CDR1 SNHLY, CDR2 FYNNEI. CDR3 sequence reads: CASSSWTRTDTQYF. For the CDR3, the DNA is TGTGCCAGCAGTTCTTGGACCCGCACAGATACGCAGTATTTT.

This chain's CDR3 is CASSLAAPNEKLFF. CDR3 nucleotides: TGTGCCAGCAGCTTAGCAGCCCCTAATGAAAAACTGTTTTTT. J is TRBJ1-4 and V is TRBV7-8, with D unresolved. V was trimmed by 0 bases and J by 3 bases, leaving 5 bases between them. CDR3 length: 14 amino acids. In germline, CDR1 is SGHVS, CDR2 FQNEAQ.

This clonotype was counted only a few times. The rearrangement joins TRBV11-3 to TRBJ2-2; a weak D match, TRBD2 (6 bases). The ends were cut back, 7 bases at V and 6 bases at J, with 15 bases in the middle. The CDR3 spans 14 residues. Germline CDR1 is SGHNT and CDR2 is YENEEA. The CDR3 DNA reads as TGTGCCAGCACCGGAATGGGGGAGGCCGGGGAGCTGTTTTTT. Protein: CASTGMGEAGELFF.

This clonotype was picked up a small number of times. The chain combines TRBV20-1 with TRBJ2-7, with D perhaps TRBD1 (6 bases). This CDR3 is built from 15 residues. Germline-derived CDR1 and CDR2 are DFQATT and SNEGSKA (reference sequence). Between the trimmed V and J ends, which lost 2 bases and 0 bases, there was a span of 14 bases. CDR3 coding DNA: TGCAGTGCTAGACTTCGACAGGCTAGCTCCTACGAGCAGTACTTC. This translates into CSARLRQASSYEQYF.

This clonotype came up many times. The chain carries TRBV7-2 and TRBJ2-3; TRBD1 is a possible D gene (6 bases). V dropped 0 bases and J dropped 5 bases, with 9 bases sitting between them. The CDR3 totals 14 residues. CDR1 SGHTA and CDR2 FQGNSA come from the germline V gene. Here the CDR3 reads CASSLAGAGDTQYF. CDR3 nucleotide sequence: TGTGCCAGCAGCTTAGCGGGGGCCGGAGATACGCAGTATTTT.

This clonotype occurred many times. V gene TRBV6-5 combines with J gene TRBJ1-5; a weak D match, TRBD1 (5 bases). CDR1 and CDR2 (germline): MNHEY, SVGAGI. The V and J ends lost 6 bases and 7 bases respectively, with 16 bases between them. The CDR3 is made up of 14 amino acids. The CDR3 sequence: CASSYRGDRQPQHF. In DNA, the CDR3 is TGTGCCAGCAGCTATCGGGGGGATCGGCAGCCCCAGCATTTT.

Ten or more counts support this clonotype. The rearrangement uses TRBV5-4 and TRBJ2-7, with TRBD1 matching over 9 bases. This CDR3 has 14 amino acids. Germline V gene sequence: CDR1 SGHNT, CDR2 YYREEE (reference sequence). Trimming at V came to 5 bases and at J to 1 base, leaving 4 bases not matched to a gene. This chain's CDR3 is CASRAGTGSYEQYF. CDR3 coding DNA: TGTGCCAGCAGGGCCGGGACAGGGTCCTACGAGCAGTACTTC.

This clonotype was found once. The CDR3 reads CASSLPGQYYGYTF. In DNA, the CDR3 is TGCGCCAGCAGCCTTCCGGGACAGTACTATGGCTACACCTTC. V usage is TRBV4-1 and J usage is TRBJ1-2, with 7 bases aligning to TRBD1. There are 14 residues in the CDR3. Per the germline V gene, CDR1 is MGHRA and CDR2 is YSYEKL. The junction had 5 bases not matched to a gene; V was cut back by 4 bases and J by 3 bases.

This clonotype was observed a handful of times. The chain employs TRBV5-6 and TRBJ2-5; 7 bases map to TRBD1. Germline lookup yields CDR1 SGHDT and CDR2 YYEEEE. The V segment lost 1 base and the J segment 2 bases; nucleotides outside the gene matches: 8. The CDR3 has 16 residues. CDR3: CASSLNGVRGQETQYF. The CDR3 nucleotides read TGTGCCAGCAGCTTGAACGGAGTCAGGGGGCAAGAGACCCAGTACTTC.

This clonotype was recorded at least ten times. V gene TRBV6-2 or TRBV6-3 combines with J gene TRBJ2-3; D uncertain. This CDR3 is built from 13 residues. Germline CDR1 MNHEY, CDR2 SVGEGT. Trimming left V 3 bases short and J 8 bases short, with 12 bases between. CDR3 sequence reads: CASSYRLDGTQYF. DNA of the CDR3: TGTGCCAGCAGTTATCGGCTTGATGGTACGCAGTATTTT.

This clonotype turned up a few times. V is TRBV7-2 and J is TRBJ1-2; D is uncertain. CDR3 size: 15 residues. Germline values: CDR1 SGHTA, CDR2 FQGNSA. Trimming cost V 5 bases and J 0 bases, with 13 bases left between them. The CDR3 protein is CASSLRHLANYGYTF. As DNA, the CDR3 is TGTGCCAGCAGCCTTCGACACCTAGCTAACTATGGCTACACCTTC.

At least ten counts were recorded for this clonotype. This chain uses TRBV3-1 with TRBJ2-7; D unclear. The CDR3 is 12 amino acids. Per the germline V gene, CDR1 is LGHDT and CDR2 is YNNKEL (reference sequence). V was pared by 1 base and J by 7 bases, with 8 bases between. Here the CDR3 DNA reads TGTGCCAGCAGCCAAGGGGCTCGGGAGCAGTACTTC. This translates into CASSQGAREQYF.

This clonotype occurred many times. The gene calls are TRBV10-3 and TRBJ2-7, with D tentatively TRBD2 (6 bases). This CDR3 region has 16 residues. CDR1 ENHRY and CDR2 SYGVKD come from the germline V gene. With 7 bases removed from V and 6 bases from J, the gap between germline ends came to 25 bases. Here the CDR3 DNA reads TGTGCCATCAACATCGAGCCCATAACTAGCTCGGGCGAGCAGTACGTC. This translates into CAINIEPITSSGEQYV.